This TCR beta chain was recovered during a study of spatial heterogeneity in lung cancer. Study-wide context: Among detected sequences, beta-chain ones consistently exceeded alpha-chain ones in number.

Via MiXCR, TCRdb re-called the 5' RACE reads, giving one row per CDR3 protein. The table lists approximately 44,000 distinct CDR3 sequences, roughly an eighth of them singletons. Study conclusions and caveats: Blood carried ubiquitous expanded tumor TCRs more at resection than follow-up.

Trimming removed 2 bases from V and 0 bases from J, with 11 bases in between. Germline V lookup: CDR1 MNHEY, CDR2 SVGAGI. The CDR3 contains 15 residues. This clonotype was found a few times. Antigen: not known. Time point described: sample taken at primary tumor resection. TCRs were sequenced from unsorted whole RNA of tumor, nontumor lung or PBMC. The clonotype comes from a male donor with early-stage non-small cell lung cancer. V is TRBV6-5 and J is TRBJ2-7; the D gene is possibly TRBD2 (6 bases). Sequenced here: PBMCs, sampled at surgery. The CDR3 region is CASSYAAGHSYEQYF. In DNA, the CDR3 is TGTGCCAGCAGTTACGCGGCGGGGCACTCCTACGAGCAGTACTTC.